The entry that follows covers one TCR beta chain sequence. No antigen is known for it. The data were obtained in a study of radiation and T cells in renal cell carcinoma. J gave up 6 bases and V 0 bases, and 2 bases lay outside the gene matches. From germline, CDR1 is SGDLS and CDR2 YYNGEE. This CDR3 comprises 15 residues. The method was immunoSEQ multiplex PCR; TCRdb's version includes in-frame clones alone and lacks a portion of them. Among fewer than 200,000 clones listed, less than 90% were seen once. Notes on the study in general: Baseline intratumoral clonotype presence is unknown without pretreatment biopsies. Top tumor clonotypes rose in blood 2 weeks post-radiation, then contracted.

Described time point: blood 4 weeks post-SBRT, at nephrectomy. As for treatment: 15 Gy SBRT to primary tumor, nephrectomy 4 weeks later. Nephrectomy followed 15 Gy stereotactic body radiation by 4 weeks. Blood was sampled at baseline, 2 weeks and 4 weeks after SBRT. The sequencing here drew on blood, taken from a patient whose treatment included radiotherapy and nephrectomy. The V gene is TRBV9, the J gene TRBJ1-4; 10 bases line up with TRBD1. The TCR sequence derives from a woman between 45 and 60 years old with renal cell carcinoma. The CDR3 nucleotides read TGTGCCAGCAGCGTAGAAGGGACAGGGGATGAAAAACTGTTTTTT. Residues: CASSVEGTGDEKLFF.